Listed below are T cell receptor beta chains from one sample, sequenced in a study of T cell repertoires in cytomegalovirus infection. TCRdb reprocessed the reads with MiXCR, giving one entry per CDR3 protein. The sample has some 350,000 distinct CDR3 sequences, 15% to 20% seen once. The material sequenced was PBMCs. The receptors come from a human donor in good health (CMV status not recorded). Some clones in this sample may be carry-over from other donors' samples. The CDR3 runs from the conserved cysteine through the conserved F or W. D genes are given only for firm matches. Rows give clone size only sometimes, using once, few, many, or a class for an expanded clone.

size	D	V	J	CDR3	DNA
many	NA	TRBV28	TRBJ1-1	CASSPDSEAFF	TGTGCCAGCAGTCCCGACAGTGAAGCTTTCTTT
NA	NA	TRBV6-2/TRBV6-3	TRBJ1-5	CASSYHRLSNQPQHF	TGTGCCAGCAGTTACCACCGTTTAAGCAATCAGCCCCAGCATTTT
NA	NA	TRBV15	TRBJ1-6	CATSRDRVGNSPLHF	TGTGCCACCAGCAGAGACAGGGTAGGGAATTCACCCCTCCACTTT
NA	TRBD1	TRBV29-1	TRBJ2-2	CSVWTGSGGELFF	TGCAGCGTCTGGACAGGGTCGGGCGGGGAGCTGTTTTTT
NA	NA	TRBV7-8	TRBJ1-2	CASSSTDTVGIVYGYTF	TGTGCCAGCAGCTCAACCGACACAGTGGGGATCGTTTATGGCTACACCTTC
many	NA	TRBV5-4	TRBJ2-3	CASSETGVGTDTQYF	TGTGCCAGCAGCGAAACAGGAGTGGGCACAGATACGCAGTATTTT
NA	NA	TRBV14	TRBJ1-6	CASSPRLNSPLHF	TGTGCCAGCAGCCCGAGATTGAATTCACCCCTCCACTTT
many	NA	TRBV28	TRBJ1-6	CASSFPSSYNSPLHF	TGTGCCAGCAGTTTCCCGAGCTCCTATAATTCACCCCTCCACTTT
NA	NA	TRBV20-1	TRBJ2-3	CSARSFAASNKQYF	TGCAGTGCCAGGTCGTTTGCGGCCTCCAATAAGCAGTATTTT
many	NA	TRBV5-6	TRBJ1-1	CASSLWDIRTEAFF	TGTGCCAGCAGCTTGTGGGATATACGTACTGAAGCTTTCTTT
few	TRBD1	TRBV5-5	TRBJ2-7	CASSLRWGAGGYEQYF	TGTGCCAGCAGCTTAAGGTGGGGTGCAGGGGGCTACGAGCAGTACTTC
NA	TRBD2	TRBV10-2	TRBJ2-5	CASSAFPGLAGSGTQYF	TGCGCCAGCAGTGCCTTCCCGGGACTAGCGGGATCAGGGACCCAGTACTTC
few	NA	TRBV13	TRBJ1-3	CASSAGTSGNTIYF	TGTGCCAGCAGCGCTGGGACCTCTGGAAACACCATATATTTT
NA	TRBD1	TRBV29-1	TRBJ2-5	CSVDREIETQYF	TGCAGCGTCGACAGGGAGATAGAGACCCAGTACTTC
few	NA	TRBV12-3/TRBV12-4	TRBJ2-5	CASSLARGGSETQYF	TGTGCCAGCAGTTTAGCGCGTGGGGGTTCGGAGACCCAGTACTTC
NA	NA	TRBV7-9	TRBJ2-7	CASSSRLLEQYF	TGTGCCAGCAGCTCTAGATTACTCGAGCAGTACTTC
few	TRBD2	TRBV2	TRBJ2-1	CASLGGRVDEQFF	TGTGCCAGCTTAGGCGGGAGAGTCGATGAGCAGTTCTTC
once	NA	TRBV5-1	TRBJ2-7	CASSWDQGYEQYF	TGCGCCAGCAGCTGGGACCAGGGCTACGAGCAGTACTTC
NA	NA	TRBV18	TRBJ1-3	CASSPVTEGWDTIYF	TGTGCCAGCTCACCGGTGACCGAAGGTTGGGACACCATATATTTT
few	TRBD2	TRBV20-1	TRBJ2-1	CSARGVSGGPHEQFF	TGCAGTGCTAGAGGGGTTAGCGGGGGGCCCCATGAGCAGTTCTTC
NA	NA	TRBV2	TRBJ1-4	CASSDTGKANEKLFF	TGTGCCAGCAGTGATACAGGGAAAGCTAATGAAAAACTGTTTTTT
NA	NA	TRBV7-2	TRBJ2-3	CASSSALDTQYF	TGTGCCAGCAGCTCCGCTCTAGATACGCAGTATTTT
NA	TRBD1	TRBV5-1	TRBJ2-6	CASSFRGTEHRSGANVLTF	TGCGCCAGCAGCTTCAGAGGGACAGAACATCGCTCTGGGGCCAACGTCCTGACTTTC
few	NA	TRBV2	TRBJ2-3	CASRYRGATGGGTDTQYF	TGTGCCAGCAGATACCGCGGGGCTACGGGCGGGGGCACAGATACGCAGTATTTT
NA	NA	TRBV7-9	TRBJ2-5	CASSPQQGTEETQYF	TGTGCCAGCAGCCCTCAACAGGGGACTGAAGAGACCCAGTACTTC
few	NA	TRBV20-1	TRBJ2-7	CSAIKNYEQYF	TGCAGTGCTATAAAGAACTACGAGCAGTACTTC
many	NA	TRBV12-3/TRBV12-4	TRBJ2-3	CASSMGGRRTDTQYF	TGTGCCAGCAGCATGGGGGGGCGCCGGACAGATACGCAGTATTTT
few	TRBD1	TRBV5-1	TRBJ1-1	CASSLTGGSDTEAFF	TGCGCCAGCAGCTTGACAGGGGGTTCCGACACTGAAGCTTTCTTT
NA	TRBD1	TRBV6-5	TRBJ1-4	CASSYSGTGINEKLFF	TGTGCCAGCAGTTACTCGGGGACAGGGATAAATGAAAAACTGTTTTTT
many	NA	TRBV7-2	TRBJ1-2	CASSQARYGYTF	TGTGCCAGCAGCCAGGCTAGATATGGCTACACCTTC
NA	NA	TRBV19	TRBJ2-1	CASSIGRNEQFF	TGTGCCAGTAGTATTGGTCGCAATGAGCAGTTCTTC
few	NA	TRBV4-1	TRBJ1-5	CASSQEAPPGPQHF	TGCGCCAGCAGCCAAGAAGCACCGCCAGGGCCCCAGCATTTT
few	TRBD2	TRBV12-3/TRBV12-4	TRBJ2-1	CASSYQRGPTVDEQFF	TGTGCCAGCAGTTACCAGCGGGGGCCTACCGTCGATGAGCAGTTCTTC
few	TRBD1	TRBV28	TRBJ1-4	CASSYPGTGSEKLFF	TGTGCCAGCAGTTATCCCGGGACAGGGTCTGAAAAACTGTTTTTT
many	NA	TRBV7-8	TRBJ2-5	CASSLASTTQETQYF	TGTGCCAGCAGCTTAGCGTCCACTACCCAAGAGACCCAGTACTTC
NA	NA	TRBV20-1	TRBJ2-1	CSARRFEYNEQFF	TGCAGTGCCAGAAGGTTTGAATACAATGAGCAGTTCTTC
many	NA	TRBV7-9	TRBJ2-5	CAVPGGVYETQYF	TGTGCCGTCCCTGGGGGAGTGTATGAGACCCAGTACTTC
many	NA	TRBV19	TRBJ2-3	CASSSLIVGGSTDTQYF	TGTGCCAGTAGCTCCCTAATCGTGGGGGGAAGCACAGATACGCAGTATTTT
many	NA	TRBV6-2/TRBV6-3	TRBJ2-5	CASSFPPRYQETQYF	TGTGCCAGCAGTTTTCCCCCTAGGTACCAAGAGACCCAGTACTTC
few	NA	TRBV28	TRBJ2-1	CAIYNPPYEQFF	TGTGCCATCTACAATCCCCCGTACGAGCAGTTCTTC
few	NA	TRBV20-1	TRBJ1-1	CSAAGHPNTEAFF	TGCAGTGCTGCGGGACACCCCAACACTGAAGCTTTCTTT
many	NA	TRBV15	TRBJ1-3	CATSPPAGNGNTIYF	TGTGCCACCAGCCCCCCGGCAGGGAATGGAAACACCATATATTTT
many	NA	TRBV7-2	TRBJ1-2	CASSSTAYGTDNNYGYTF	TGTGCCAGCAGCTCCACGGCCTACGGGACGGACAATAACTATGGCTACACCTTC
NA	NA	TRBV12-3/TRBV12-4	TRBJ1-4	CASRRTASGELFF	TGTGCCAGCAGACGGACGGCCTCCGGGGAACTGTTTTTT
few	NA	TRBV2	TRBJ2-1	CASRFPNEQFF	TGTGCCAGCAGGTTCCCCAATGAGCAGTTCTTC
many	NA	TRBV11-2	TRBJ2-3	CASSRLADTQYF	TGTGCCAGCAGCAGATTAGCAGATACGCAGTATTTT
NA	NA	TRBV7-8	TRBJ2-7	CASSYPRNEGRTYEQYF	TGTGCCAGCAGCTACCCGAGGAACGAGGGGCGTACCTACGAGCAGTACTTC
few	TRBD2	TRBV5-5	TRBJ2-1	CASSFSSGLAGGSYNEQFF	TGTGCCAGCAGCTTCAGCTCGGGACTAGCGGGAGGTTCCTACAATGAGCAGTTCTTC
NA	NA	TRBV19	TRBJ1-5	CASSPNQGQPQHF	TGTGCCAGTAGTCCTAATCAAGGTCAGCCCCAGCATTTT
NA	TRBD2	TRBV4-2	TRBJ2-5	CASSQGPAGDPQETQYF	TGTGCCAGCAGCCAAGGACCAGCGGGGGACCCCCAAGAGACCCAGTACTTC
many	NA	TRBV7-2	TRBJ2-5	CASSLARQSPAETQYF	TGTGCCAGCAGCTTAGCCCGACAGTCTCCAGCGGAGACCCAGTACTTC
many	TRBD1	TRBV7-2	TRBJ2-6	CASSWTGVSYGANVLTF	TGTGCCAGCAGCTGGACAGGGGTTTCGTACGGGGCCAACGTCCTGACTTTC
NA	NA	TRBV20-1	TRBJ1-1	CSARVKLSEAFF	TGCAGTGCTAGGGTTAAGTTGTCTGAAGCTTTCTTT
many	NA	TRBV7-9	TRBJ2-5	CASSSPGGGGVETQYF	TGTGCCAGCAGTTCTCCGGGGGGCGGCGGAGTAGAGACCCAGTACTTC
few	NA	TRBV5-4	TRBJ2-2	CASSWDGNTGELFF	TGTGCCAGCAGCTGGGACGGGAACACCGGGGAGCTGTTTTTT
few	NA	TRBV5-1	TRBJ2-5	CASSFLPGETQYF	TGCGCCAGCTCGTTTCTCCCTGGAGAGACCCAGTACTTC
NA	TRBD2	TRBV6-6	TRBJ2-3	CASSLSRGGQYF	TGTGCCAGCAGTTTATCACGGGGGGGGCAGTATTTT